A selection of T cell receptor beta chains follows, all from one sample in a study of molecular identifiers for immune sequencing clone quantification. Using its own MiXCR run on the PCR reads, TCRdb lists one record per CDR3 protein. The data hold under 600,000 distinct CDR3 sequences, with 25% observed a single time. Sample: naive CD8+ T cells from blood, with Jurkat cell RNA spiked in. The origin of the receptors is a human donor in good health. Some libraries in this study had Jurkat cell RNA spiked in. The CDR3 runs from the conserved cysteine through the conserved F or W. The D gene is left open where the match is weak. Part of the rows lack a size; the others show once, few, many or a class for expanded clones.

clone_size	j_call	d_call	v_call	cdr3_nt	cdr3_aa
-	TRBJ2-1	-	TRBV27	TGTGCCAGCAGTCAAGTGGGACCCTTGGCTTATAATGAGCAGTTCTTC	CASSQVGPLAYNEQFF
few	TRBJ1-4	-	TRBV4-1	TGCGCCAGCAGCCGTTTGGTTGCAACTAATGAAAAACTGTTTTTT	CASSRLVATNEKLFF
few	TRBJ2-3	-	TRBV6-2/TRBV6-3	TGTGCCAGCAGTTACTCGCCTACCACAGATACGCAGTATTTT	CASSYSPTTDTQYF
-	TRBJ2-7	TRBD2	TRBV29-1	TGCAGCGCTCGACTAGCGGCAACCTACGAGCTGTACTTC	CSARLAATYELYF
-	TRBJ2-1	TRBD2	TRBV20-1	TGCAGTGCTAGAGATGGACTAGCTACAGACGAGCAGTTCTTC	CSARDGLATDEQFF
many	TRBJ1-1	-	TRBV7-9	TGTGCCAGCAGCCTAGGAGGAGGGTTTAGCCCTGAAGCTTTCTTT	CASSLGGGFSPEAFF
many	TRBJ1-5	-	TRBV28	TGTGCCAGCAGTTTAGGTCCCAACGCCAATCAGCCCCAGCATTTT	CASSLGPNANQPQHF
once	TRBJ2-7	-	TRBV11-2	TGTGCCAGCAGCCTTATCCTAAACGGACTCGGCGAGCAGTACTTC	CASSLILNGLGEQYF
-	TRBJ2-3	TRBD2	TRBV14	TGTGCCAGCAGCCCCTACCTAGGGACTAGGTTCACAGATACGCAGTATTTT	CASSPYLGTRFTDTQYF
many	TRBJ1-1	-	TRBV29-1	TGCAGCGTTCTACGGAACACTGAAGCTTTCTTT	CSVLRNTEAFF
-	TRBJ2-7	-	TRBV4-3	TGCGCCAGCAGCCCGTCGCGGGGCGGATCAGGGAGCGAGCAGTACTTC	CASSPSRGGSGSEQYF
-	TRBJ2-2	TRBD2	TRBV4-2	TGTGCCAGCAGCTCCGGGACTAGCGTTGGCGGGGAGCTGTTTTTT	CASSSGTSVGGELFF
-	TRBJ1-3	-	TRBV6-4	TGTGCCAGCAGCCCAACCCTTCTTCTCTCTGGAAACACCATATATTTT	CASSPTLLLSGNTIYF
few	TRBJ1-5	-	TRBV4-1	TGCGCCAGCAGCACAGAACAGGCTAGCAATCAGCCCCAGCATTTT	CASSTEQASNQPQHF
-	TRBJ2-4	TRBD1	TRBV4-1	TGCGCCAGCAGCCACCGGGACAGGGGGCTTATCAGCTCTCCAGACATTCAGTACTTC	CASSHRDRGLISSPDIQYF
few	TRBJ2-1	TRBD2	TRBV7-9	TGTGCCAGCAGCTTAAGGATGGCGGGAGAGGCGAATGAGCAGTTCTTC	CASSLRMAGEANEQFF
few	TRBJ2-3	-	TRBV6-2/TRBV6-3	TGTGCCAGCAGTTACTCCCAGGGGGGCCTGACGGATACGCAGTATTTT	CASSYSQGGLTDTQYF
once	TRBJ2-5	-	TRBV7-9	TGTGCCAGCACCCCACGAGGTGGAGAGACCCAGTACTTC	CASTPRGGETQYF
-	TRBJ2-5	TRBD1	TRBV11-2	TGTGCCAGCAGCCGTACCGGGACAGGCCGAGAGACCCAGTACTTC	CASSRTGTGRETQYF
few	TRBJ1-5	-	TRBV27	TGTGCCAGCAGTTTTTCGACGGGCCAGCCCCAGCATTTT	CASSFSTGQPQHF
once	TRBJ2-7	-	TRBV9	TGTGCCGGCAGCCCCCAGGACGGCTCCTACGAGCAGTACTTC	CAGSPQDGSYEQYF
few	TRBJ1-2	-	TRBV5-4	TGTGCCAGCAGCTTGGTGCAGGGTCCTAACTATGGCTACACCTTC	CASSLVQGPNYGYTF
once	TRBJ2-3	TRBD2	TRBV3-1	TGTGCCAGCAGCCAAGAGGGCGGGGGAGGAGATACGCAGTATTTT	CASSQEGGGGDTQYF
-	TRBJ1-2	-	TRBV7-9	TGTACCAGCAGCTTGATGGGTTCCGACTATGGCTACACCTTC	CTSSLMGSDYGYTF
many	TRBJ2-3	TRBD1	TRBV9	TGTGCCAGCAGCCCCTACAGGGGTAGCACAGATACGCAGTATTTT	CASSPYRGSTDTQYF
few	TRBJ1-6	-	TRBV4-1	TGCGCCAGCAGCCAGGCCAGGTTTAATTCACCCCTCCACTTT	CASSQARFNSPLHF
few	TRBJ2-7	-	TRBV7-6	TGTGCCAGCAGCAATATTGTTCACGAGCAGTACTTC	CASSNIVHEQYF
many	TRBJ2-3	-	TRBV2	TGTGCCAGCAGGGCTACGGGGGTTGGCACAGATACGCAGTATTTT	CASRATGVGTDTQYF
-	TRBJ1-3	-	TRBV4-3	TGCGCCAGCAGCCAATCGTCGGTGGGTTTTGGAAACACCATATATTTT	CASSQSSVGFGNTIYF
-	TRBJ2-1	-	TRBV5-1	TGCGCCAGCAGCTTGGAAGGCCTCTCCTACAATGAGCAGTTCTTC	CASSLEGLSYNEQFF
few	TRBJ2-7	-	TRBV6-1	TGTGCCAGCAGTGACATGTACGAGCAGTACTTC	CASSDMYEQYF
-	TRBJ1-2	TRBD1	TRBV27	TGTGCCAGCAGTTTTCAATACAGGGGGCCCCAGGTTGTTGGCTACACCTTC	CASSFQYRGPQVVGYTF
-	TRBJ2-7	-	TRBV5-4	TGTGTCGTCGGCGAGCAGTCCTTC	CVVGEQSF